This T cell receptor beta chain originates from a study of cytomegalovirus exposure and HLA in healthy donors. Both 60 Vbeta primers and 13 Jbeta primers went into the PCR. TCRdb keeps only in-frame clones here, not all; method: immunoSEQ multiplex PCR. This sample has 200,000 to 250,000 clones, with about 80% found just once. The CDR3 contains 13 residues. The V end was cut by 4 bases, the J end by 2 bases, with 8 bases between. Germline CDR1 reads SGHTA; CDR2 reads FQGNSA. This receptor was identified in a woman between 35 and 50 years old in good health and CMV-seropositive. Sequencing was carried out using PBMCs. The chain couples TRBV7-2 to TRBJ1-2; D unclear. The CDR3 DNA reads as TGTGCCAGCAGCTCCGCAGCGAACTATGGCTACACCTTC. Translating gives CASSSAANYGYTF.